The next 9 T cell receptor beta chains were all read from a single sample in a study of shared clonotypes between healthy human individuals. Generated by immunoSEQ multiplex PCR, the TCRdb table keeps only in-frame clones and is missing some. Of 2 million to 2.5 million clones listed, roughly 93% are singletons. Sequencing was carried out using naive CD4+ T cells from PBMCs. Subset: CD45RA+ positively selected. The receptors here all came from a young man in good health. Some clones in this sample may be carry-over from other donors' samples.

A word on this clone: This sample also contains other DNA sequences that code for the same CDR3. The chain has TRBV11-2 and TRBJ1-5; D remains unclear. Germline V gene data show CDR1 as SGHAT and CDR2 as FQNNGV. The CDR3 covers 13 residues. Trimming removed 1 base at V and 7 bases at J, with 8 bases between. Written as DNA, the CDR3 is TGTGCCAGCAGCTTAGCGGGTGGACAGCCCCAGCATTTT. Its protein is CASSLAGGQPQHF.

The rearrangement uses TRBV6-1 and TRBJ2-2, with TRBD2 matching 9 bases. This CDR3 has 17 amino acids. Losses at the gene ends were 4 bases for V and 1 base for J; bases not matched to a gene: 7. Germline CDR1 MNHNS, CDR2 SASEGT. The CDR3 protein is CASSAPGLAWNTGELFF. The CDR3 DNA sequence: TGTGCCAGCAGTGCACCCGGACTAGCGTGGAACACCGGGGAGCTGTTTTTT.

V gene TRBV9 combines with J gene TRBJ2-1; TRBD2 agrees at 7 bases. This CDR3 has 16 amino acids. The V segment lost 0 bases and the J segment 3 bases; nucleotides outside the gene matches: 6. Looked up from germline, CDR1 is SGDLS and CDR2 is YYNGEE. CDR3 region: CASSVELATDYNEQFF. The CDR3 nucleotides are TGTGCCAGCAGCGTAGAACTAGCGACCGACTACAATGAGCAGTTCTTC.

In DNA form, the CDR3 reads TGTGCCAGCAGCCCGTTCGAAGCAACGTCACCCCTCCACTTT. It specifies CASSPFEATSPLHF. The chain couples TRBV7-2 to TRBJ1-6; the D is unclear. V was clipped by 5 bases and J by 10 bases, with 15 bases between them. CDR1 SGHTA and CDR2 FQGNSA come from the germline V gene. CDR3 size: 14 residues.

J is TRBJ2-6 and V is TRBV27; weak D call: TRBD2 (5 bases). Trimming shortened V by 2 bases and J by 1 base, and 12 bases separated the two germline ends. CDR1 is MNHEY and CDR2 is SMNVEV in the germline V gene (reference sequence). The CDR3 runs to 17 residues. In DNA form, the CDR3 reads TGTGCCAGCAGTTTAGAAGATCGGGGTTCTGGGGCCAACGTCCTGACTTTC. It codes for CASSLEDRGSGANVLTF.

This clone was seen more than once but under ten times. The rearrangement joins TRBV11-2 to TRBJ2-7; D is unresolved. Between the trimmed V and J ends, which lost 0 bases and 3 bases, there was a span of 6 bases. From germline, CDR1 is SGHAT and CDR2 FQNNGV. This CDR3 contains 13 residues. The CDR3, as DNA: TGTGCCAGCAGCTTAGACCCTAACTACGAGCAGTACTTC. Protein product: CASSLDPNYEQYF. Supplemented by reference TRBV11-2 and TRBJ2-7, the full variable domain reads EAGVAQSPRYKIIEKRQSVAFWCNPISGHATLYWYQQILGQGPKLLIQFQNNGVVDDSQLPKDRFSAERLKGVDSTLKIQPAKLEDSAVYLCASSLDPNYEQYFGPGTRLTVT.

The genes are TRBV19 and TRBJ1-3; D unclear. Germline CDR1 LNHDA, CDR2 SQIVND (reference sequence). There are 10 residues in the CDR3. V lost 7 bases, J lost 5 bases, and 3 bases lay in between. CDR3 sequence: CASMRNTIYF. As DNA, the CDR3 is TGTGCCAGTATGCGAAACACCATATATTTT.

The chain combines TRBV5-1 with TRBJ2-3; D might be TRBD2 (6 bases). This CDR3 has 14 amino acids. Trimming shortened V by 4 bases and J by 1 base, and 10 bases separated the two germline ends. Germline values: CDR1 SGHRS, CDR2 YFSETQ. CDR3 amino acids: CASSQASGTDTQYF. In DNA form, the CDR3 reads TGCGCCAGCAGCCAGGCTAGCGGCACAGATACGCAGTATTTT.

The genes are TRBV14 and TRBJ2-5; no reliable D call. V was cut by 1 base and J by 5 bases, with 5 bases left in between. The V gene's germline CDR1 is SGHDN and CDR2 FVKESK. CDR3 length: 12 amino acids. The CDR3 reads CASSQVPETQYF. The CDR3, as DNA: TGTGCCAGCAGCCAAGTACCGGAGACCCAGTACTTC.